Listed here are 14 T cell receptor beta chains from one sample, sequenced in a study of T cell responses to AZD1222 COVID-19 vaccine. The method was immunoSEQ multiplex PCR; TCRdb's version includes in-frame clones alone and lacks a portion of them. Among about 130,000 clones listed, 80% to 95% were seen once. Sequencing used peripheral blood, obtained on day 0 of AZD1222 vaccination. Every receptor here comes from an adult in good health.

This clone was observed a single time. The chain carries TRBV5-4 and TRBJ2-5, with 15 bases aligning to TRBD2. V lost 4 bases to trimming and J lost 5 bases; unmatched junction nucleotides: 3. CDR1 is SGHNT, CDR2 YYREEE, per germline (reference sequence). This CDR3 contains 15 residues. The CDR3 DNA sequence: TGTGCCAGCAGCGAGGGACTAGCGGGAGGCGAGACCCAGTACTTC. Its protein product is CASSEGLAGGETQYF.

The J gene is TRBJ1-5, the V gene TRBV5-1; 12 bases map to TRBD1. From germline, CDR1 is SGHRS and CDR2 YFSETQ. The CDR3 covers 16 residues. With 4 bases clipped from V and 4 bases from J, the junction kept 6 bases outside the gene matches. For the CDR3, the DNA is TGCGCCAGCAGCCTGGGACAGGGGGCTGGAAATCAGCCCCAGCATTTT. This codes for CASSLGQGAGNQPQHF. Full variable domain (outside the CDR3, taken from reference TRBV5-1 and TRBJ1-5): KAGVTQTPRYLIKTRGQQVTLSCSPISGHRSVSWYQQTPGQGLQFLFEYFSETQRNKGNFPGRFSGRQFSNSRSEMNVSTLELGDSALYLCASSLGQGAGNQPQHFGDGTRLSIL.

The CDR3 sequence is CASSERAGLGNEQFF. The CDR3 nucleotides are TGCGCCAGCAGTGAGCGGGCGGGTTTGGGCAATGAGCAGTTCTTC. This rearrangement joins TRBV10-1 to TRBJ2-1; perhaps TRBD2 as D (5 bases). Trimming stripped 2 bases from V and 6 bases from J, with 14 bases between. The CDR3 loop spans 15 amino acids. The germline gives CDR1 WNHNN, CDR2 SYGVQD (reference sequence).

The chain has TRBV11-2 and TRBJ2-7; D not resolved. CDR1 is SGHAT, CDR2 FQNNGV, per germline. The CDR3 is made up of 14 amino acids. The germline V and J ends were trimmed by 5 bases and 5 bases, with 16 bases remaining between them. The DNA of the CDR3 is TGTGCCAGCAGCCTCTTCATGATTATGGACGAGCAGTACTTC. Translated: CASSLFMIMDEQYF.

This CDR3 is CASSSGTGKRYEQYF. The CDR3 DNA sequence: TGTGCCAGCAGTTCAGGGACAGGGAAGAGGTACGAGCAGTACTTC. The chain links TRBV6-9 to TRBJ2-7; the match to TRBD1 covers 9 bases. This CDR3 region has 15 residues. With V trimmed by 4 bases and J by 4 bases, 8 bases remained unmatched. Germline CDR1 reads MNHGY; CDR2 reads SVAAGI.

The V and J genes are TRBV15 and TRBJ1-6; TRBD1 matches 8 bases. The CDR3 runs 19 residues. The V gene's germline CDR1 is LNHNV and CDR2 YYDKDF (reference sequence). The V segment lost 0 bases and the J segment 6 bases; nucleotides outside the gene matches: 13. CDR3 protein: CATSRDPPRQGLFNSPLHF. CDR3 sequence (DNA): TGTGCCACCAGCAGAGACCCACCCCGACAGGGGCTATTTAATTCACCCCTCCACTTT.

This rearrangement joins TRBV18 to TRBJ1-1, with D unclear. The CDR3 covers 19 residues. Deletions cut 2 bases from V and 0 bases from J, with 22 bases between. Germline CDR1 reads KGHSH; CDR2 reads LQKENI. The CDR3 loop reads CASSPVIGHHRIMNTEAFF. CDR3 DNA: TGTGCCAGCTCACCAGTGATAGGCCACCACCGGATCATGAACACTGAAGCTTTCTTT. The whole variable domain, filled in from reference TRBV18 and TRBJ1-1, reads NAGVMQNPRHLVRRRGQEARLRCSPMKGHSHVYWYRQLPEEGLKFMVYLQKENIIDESGMPKERFSAEFPKEGPSILRIQQVVRGDSAAYFCASSPVIGHHRIMNTEAFFGQGTRLTVV.

The chain's CDR3 is CASSLAWAGAKLQNEQYF. In nucleotides, the CDR3 is TGTGCCAGCAGCTTAGCTTGGGCAGGGGCCAAGCTTCAGAACGAGCAGTACTTC. The J gene is TRBJ2-7, the V gene TRBV7-2; tentatively, D is TRBD1 (6 bases). The CDR3 is made up of 18 amino acids. The germline CDR1 and CDR2 sequences are SGHTA and FQGNSA. The V and J ends lost 0 bases and 5 bases respectively, with 23 bases between them.

The chain carries TRBV6-5 and TRBJ2-7, with TRBD1 identical over 7 bases. This CDR3 has 12 amino acids. J was trimmed by 7 bases and V by 8 bases; bases with no gene match: 8. CDR1 is MNHEY, CDR2 SVGAGI, per germline. DNA for the CDR3: TGTGCCAGCGGGACAGCCTCCAGGGAGCAGTACTTC. Its protein is CASGTASREQYF.

This clone was observed a few times. This chain joins TRBV19 and TRBJ1-1, with D possibly TRBD1 on 5 matching bases. The germline V gene encodes CDR1 LNHDA and CDR2 SQIVND (reference sequence). The ends were cut back, 3 bases at V and 5 bases at J, with 16 bases in the middle. CDR3 length: 15 residues. CDR3 region: CASSIDGRAGTEAFF. The CDR3 bases are TGTGCCAGTAGTATCGATGGCAGGGCAGGGACTGAAGCTTTCTTT.

The chain links TRBV24-1 to TRBJ1-2; possible D gene TRBD1, 5 bases. Trimming took off 0 bases at V and 7 bases at J, with 8 bases between the two ends. Per germline, CDR1 KGHDR and CDR2 SFDVKD. This CDR3 is built from 13 residues. CDR3 nucleotides: TGTGCCACCAGTGATTTGAGGCAGGGTGGCTACACCTTC. As protein: CATSDLRQGGYTF.

CDR3 in amino acids: CASLLAGRPYNEQFF. CDR3 coding DNA: TGTGCCAGTTTACTAGCGGGCCGACCTTACAATGAGCAGTTCTTC. The chain couples TRBV28 to TRBJ2-1; 9 bases line up with TRBD2. CDR3 size: 15 residues. J gave up 4 bases and V 9 bases, and 10 bases lay outside the gene matches. CDR1 is MDHEN and CDR2 is SYDVKM in the germline V gene.

This chain uses TRBV10-1 with TRBJ2-7; possible D gene TRBD1, 6 bases. This CDR3 is built from 14 residues. Trimming cost V 5 bases and J 7 bases, with 18 bases left between them. Germline CDR1 and CDR2: WNHNN and SYGVQD (reference sequence). The CDR3 spells CASSMTGPSGEQYF. DNA for the CDR3: TGCGCCAGCAGTATGACAGGTCCCTCGGGTGAGCAGTACTTC.

CDR3 nucleotide sequence: TGTGCCAGCAGTGAGACCGGGTCCGGGGCCAACGTCCTGACTTTC. This codes for CASSETGSGANVLTF. The chain has TRBV2 and TRBJ2-6; D ambiguous. Per the germline V gene, CDR1 is SNHLY and CDR2 is FYNNEI. The CDR3 contains 15 residues. Trimming removed 3 bases at V and 4 bases at J, with 10 bases between.